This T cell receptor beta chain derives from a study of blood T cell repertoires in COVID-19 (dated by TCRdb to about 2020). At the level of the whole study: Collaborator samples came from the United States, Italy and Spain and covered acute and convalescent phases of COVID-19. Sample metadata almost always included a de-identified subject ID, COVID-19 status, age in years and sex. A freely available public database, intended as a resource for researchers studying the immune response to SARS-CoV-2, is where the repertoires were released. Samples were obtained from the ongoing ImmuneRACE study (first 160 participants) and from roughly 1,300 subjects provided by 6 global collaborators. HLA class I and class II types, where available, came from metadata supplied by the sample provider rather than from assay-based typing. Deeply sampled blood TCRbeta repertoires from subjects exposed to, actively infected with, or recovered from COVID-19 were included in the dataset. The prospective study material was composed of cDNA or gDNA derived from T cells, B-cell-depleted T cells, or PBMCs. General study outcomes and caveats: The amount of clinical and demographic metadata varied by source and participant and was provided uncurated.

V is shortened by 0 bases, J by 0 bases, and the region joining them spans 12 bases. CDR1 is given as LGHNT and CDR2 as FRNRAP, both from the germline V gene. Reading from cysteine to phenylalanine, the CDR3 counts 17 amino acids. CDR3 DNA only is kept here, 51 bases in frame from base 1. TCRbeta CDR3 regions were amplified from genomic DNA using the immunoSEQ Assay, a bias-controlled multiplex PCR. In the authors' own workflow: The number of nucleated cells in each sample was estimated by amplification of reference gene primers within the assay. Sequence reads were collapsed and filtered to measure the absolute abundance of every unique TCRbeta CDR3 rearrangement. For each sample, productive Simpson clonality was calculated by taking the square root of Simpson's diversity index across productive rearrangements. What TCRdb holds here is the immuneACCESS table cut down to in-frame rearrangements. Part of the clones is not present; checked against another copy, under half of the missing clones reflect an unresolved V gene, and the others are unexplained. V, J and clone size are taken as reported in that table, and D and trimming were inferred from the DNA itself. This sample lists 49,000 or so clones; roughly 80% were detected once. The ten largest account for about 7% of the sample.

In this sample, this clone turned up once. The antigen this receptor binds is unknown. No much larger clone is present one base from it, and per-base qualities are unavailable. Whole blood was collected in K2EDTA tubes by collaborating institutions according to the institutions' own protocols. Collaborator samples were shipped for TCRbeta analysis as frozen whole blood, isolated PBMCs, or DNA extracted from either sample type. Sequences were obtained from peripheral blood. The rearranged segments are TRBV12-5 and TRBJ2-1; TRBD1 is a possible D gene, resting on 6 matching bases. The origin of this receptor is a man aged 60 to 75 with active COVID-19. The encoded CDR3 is CASGLVRGSSSYNEQFF. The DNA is TGTGCTAGTGGTTTGGTTAGGGGGTCGAGCTCCTACAATGAGCAGTTCTTC.